The 18 T cell receptor beta chains reported below all come from one sample, sequenced in a study of shared clonotypes between healthy human individuals. The protocol was immunoSEQ multiplex PCR, while the TCRdb copy is restricted to in-frame clones and leaves out a portion. The sample yields 490,000 or so clones, about 82% seen once. The sequencing input was PBMCs. Receptors were obtained from a woman in her forties in good health. Some clones in this sample may be carry-over from other donors' samples.

V gene TRBV19 combines with J gene TRBJ2-7; 8 bases agree with TRBD1. The CDR3 has 13 amino acids. Germline CDR1 LNHDA, CDR2 SQIVND (reference sequence). V lost 7 bases to trimming and J lost 0 bases; unmatched junction nucleotides: 2. CDR3 sequence: CASMDRASYEQYF. The CDR3 nucleotides are TGTGCCAGTATGGACAGGGCCTCCTACGAGCAGTACTTC.

In its sample, this clone was seen once. This rearrangement joins TRBV2 to TRBJ1-2, with unresolved D. CDR3 length: 14 amino acids. Looked up from germline, CDR1 is SNHLY and CDR2 is FYNNEI. The V end was cut by 0 bases, the J end by 4 bases, with 9 bases between. CDR3 DNA sequence: TGTGCCAGCAGTGAAGCCCCCAATTTCTATGGCTACACCTTC. It codes for CASSEAPNFYGYTF.

In DNA, the CDR3 is TGTGCCAGCAGTTTTATATATCGCAAGAGATACAATGAGCAGTTCTTC. Translation: CASSFIYRKRYNEQFF. The chain is built from TRBV27 and TRBJ2-1; D is ambiguous. Germline lookup yields CDR1 MNHEY and CDR2 SMNVEV (reference sequence). With 3 bases removed from V and 4 bases from J, the gap between germline ends came to 16 bases. The length of the CDR3 is 16 residues.

The rearrangement uses TRBV30 and TRBJ1-1; a weak D match, TRBD1 (5 bases). The germline V gene has CDR1 GTSNPN and CDR2 SVGIG (reference sequence). CDR3 length equals 12 residues. The V end was cut by 5 bases, the J end by 6 bases, with 13 bases between. The CDR3 sequence: CAWLSQGSEAFF. CDR3 coding DNA: TGTGCCTGGCTCAGCCAGGGCTCTGAAGCTTTCTTT.

The chain carries TRBV7-3 and TRBJ2-1; 9 bases fit TRBD2. This CDR3 contains 13 residues. The germline CDR1 and CDR2 sequences are SGHTA and FQGTGA. Trimming cost V 5 bases and J 9 bases; bases outside gene matches: 5. In DNA form, the CDR3 reads TGTGCCAGCAGCACCCTGACTAGCGGTGAGCAGTTCTTC. It codes for CASSTLTSGEQFF. The full variable domain, its missing parts supplied by reference TRBV7-3 and TRBJ2-1, is GAGVSQTPSNKVTEKGKYVELRCDPISGHTALYWYRQSLGQGPEFLIYFQGTGAADDSGLPNDRFFAVRPEGSVSTLKIQRTERGDSAVYLCASSTLTSGEQFFGPGTRLTVL.

The J gene is TRBJ2-5, the V gene TRBV9; D might be TRBD1 (6 bases). The CDR3 is 14 amino acids. V lost 4 bases, J lost 9 bases, and 19 bases lay in between. Germline V lookup: CDR1 SGDLS, CDR2 YYNGEE. CDR3 sequence (DNA): TGTGCCAGCAGCCCAGGGGAGCCCTCCAGGGCCCAGTACTTC. This sequence encodes CASSPGEPSRAQYF.

This chain connects TRBV7-2 to TRBJ1-3; possible D gene TRBD1, 5 bases. Germline loops: CDR1 SGHTA, CDR2 FQGNSA. This CDR3 is 15 amino acids long. V was trimmed by 5 bases and J by 4 bases, leaving 15 bases between them. DNA for the CDR3: TGTGCCAGCAGCCACGGGGCCTCGACCGGAAACACCATATATTTT. This encodes CASSHGASTGNTIYF. Together with reference TRBV7-2 and TRBJ1-3, the CDR3 gives the full variable domain: GAGVSQSPSNKVTEKGKDVELRCDPISGHTALYWYRQSLGQGLEFLIYFQGNSAPDKSGLPSDRFSAERTGGSVSTLTIQRTQQEDSAVYLCASSHGASTGNTIYFGEGSWLTVV.

The V gene is TRBV2, the J gene TRBJ1-1, with D possibly being TRBD1 (5 bases). V was shortened by 7 bases and J by 4 bases, with 16 bases between the two germline ends. The germline gives CDR1 SNHLY, CDR2 FYNNEI. This CDR3 spans 14 amino acids. This chain's CDR3 is CASTLLGEGTEAFF. The CDR3 DNA follows: TGTGCCAGCACCCTATTGGGGGAAGGCACTGAAGCTTTCTTT.

This clone was seen more than once but under ten times. This chain uses TRBV7-9 with TRBJ2-5; the D gene is possibly TRBD2 (6 bases). V was cut by 4 bases and J by 4 bases, with 13 bases left in between. Germline V gives CDR1 SEHNR, CDR2 FQNEAQ (reference sequence). The CDR3 contains 14 residues. In DNA, the CDR3 is TGTGCCAGCAGCTCTTTGGGGGGAGGAGAGACCCAGTACTTC. Its translation is CASSSLGGGETQYF.

The chain couples TRBV9 to TRBJ2-1; 13 bases match TRBD2. CDR1 and CDR2 from the germline V gene are SGDLS and YYNGEE. This CDR3 has 16 residues. V dropped 3 bases and J dropped 12; count of bases not matched to a gene: 12. CDR3 bases: TGTGCCAGCAGCGGACCGGGACTAGCGGGACCTCTGGCGCAGTTCTTC. Protein sequence: CASSGPGLAGPLAQFF.

This clone was seen a few times. This is likely an artifact of a read error, given a far larger clone one base away. The limits of the CDR3 on the DNA are not certain, so only TCRdb's listed CDR3 is given. The CDR3: CASSVGAGNEASF. The genes are TRBV9 and TRBJ1-1; the table assigns TRBD1, which was not confirmed against the DNA. The germline gives CDR1 SGDLS, CDR2 YYNGEE. Counting both end residues, the CDR3 totals 13 amino acids.

V is TRBV5-1 and J is TRBJ2-1; 13 bases fit TRBD2. CDR1 and CDR2 from the germline V gene are SGHRS and YFSETQ. After removal of 0 bases from V and 7 bases from J, the junction contained 4 bases not matched to a gene. There are 16 residues in the CDR3. The DNA of the CDR3 is TGCGCCAGCAGCTTGGCGGGACTAGCGGGATATAATGAGCAGTTCTTC. Its translation: CASSLAGLAGYNEQFF.

There are a few counts of this clone. CDR3 sequence reads: CASSRGQGAEAFF. CDR3 nucleotides: TGTGCCAGCAGCCGTGGACAGGGGGCTGAAGCTTTCTTT. The gene calls are TRBV7-9 and TRBJ1-1; 10 positions match TRBD1. CDR1 is SEHNR and CDR2 is FQNEAQ in the germline V gene (reference sequence). The CDR3 is made up of 13 amino acids. After removal of 5 bases from V and 6 bases from J, the junction contained 3 bases not matched to a gene.

CDR3 amino acids: CASSFRLAGPNTGELFF. The CDR3 nucleotides read TGTGCCAGCAGCTTCCGACTAGCGGGTCCGAACACCGGGGAGCTGTTTTTT. The chain recombines TRBV7-9 with TRBJ2-2; 10 bases match TRBD2. The ends lost 3 bases at V and 0 bases at J; junction bases unmatched: 4. CDR3 length: 17 amino acids. Germline assignment: CDR1 SEHNR and CDR2 FQNEAQ (reference sequence).

In this sample, this clone turned up once. The V call is TRBV14, the J call TRBJ1-2, with a tentative D call TRBD1 (6 bases). Germline V gives CDR1 SGHDN, CDR2 FVKESK. The CDR3 length is 16 residues. With 0 bases removed from V and 4 bases from J, the gap between germline ends came to 15 bases. The CDR3 protein is CASSQDRGRGGYGYTF. CDR3 in DNA: TGTGCCAGCAGCCAAGATCGGGGCAGGGGTGGCTATGGCTACACCTTC.

A remark on this clone: This could be a read error, since a much larger clone is one nucleotide away. In the same sample, other DNA sequences code for this CDR3. The chain joins TRBV29-1 to TRBJ1-5; a possible D gene is TRBD1 (5 bases). Germline CDR1 reads SQVTM; CDR2 reads ANQGSEA. The CDR3 totals 13 residues. In nucleotides, the CDR3 is TGCAGTGTTGGGACGGATAGCAATCAGCCCCAGCATTTT. It encodes CSVGTDSNQPQHF.

This sequence joins TRBV4-3 and TRBJ2-3, with 8 bases matching TRBD2. V was clipped by 0 bases and J by 0 bases; unmatched bases: 5. This CDR3 is 17 amino acids long. CDR1 is LGHNA and CDR2 is YSLEER in the germline V gene. CDR3 in DNA: TGCGCCAGCAGCCAAGATGCCGGGGGGGCCAGCACAGATACGCAGTATTTT. Protein product: CASSQDAGGASTDTQYF.

This chain links TRBV16 with TRBJ2-7; the D gene is possibly TRBD2 (6 bases). Looked up from germline, CDR1 is KGHSY and CDR2 is FQNENV. The CDR3 has 16 residues. V shed 4 bases and J shed 6 bases, with 22 bases lying between them. The CDR3, as DNA: TGTGCCAGCAGCCCGGGACTCCTAAACATACCCGGCGAGCAGTACTTC. Protein sequence: CASSPGLLNIPGEQYF.